One and the same sample provided the 5 T cell receptor beta chains below, sequenced in a study of early T cells in non-severe SARS-CoV-2 infection. MiXCR, applied by TCRdb to the 5' RACE reads, yields one record per CDR3 protein. The table shows more than 65,000 distinct CDR3 sequences, with roughly an eighth occurring only once. Sequenced material: whole blood. These receptors originate from an adult who was a healthcare worker with PCR-confirmed SARS-CoV-2 infection or an uninfected control (not recorded which).

This clonotype has more than one count but fewer than ten. V is TRBV7-8 and J is TRBJ1-1; D not certain. In germline, CDR1 is SGHVS, CDR2 FQNEAQ. CDR3 length equals 13 residues. Trimming took off 4 bases at V and 11 bases at J, with 17 bases between the two ends. The CDR3 sequence: CASSSQLDSAAFF. The CDR3 nucleotides read TGTGCCAGCAGCTCCCAGCTGGATAGCGCCGCTTTCTTT.

The sample holds many counts of this clonotype. The CDR3: CASSLDWGTGELFF. CDR3 coding DNA: TGCGCCAGCAGCTTGGATTGGGGGACCGGGGAGCTGTTTTTT. The chain combines TRBV5-1 with TRBJ2-2; D is possibly TRBD1 or TRBD2 (5 bases each). Deletions cut 0 bases from V and 5 bases from J, with 8 bases between. CDR3 length: 14 residues. The germline V gene encodes CDR1 SGHRS and CDR2 YFSETQ.

This clonotype was recorded a few times. The V call is TRBV6-5, the J call TRBJ2-7; 9 bases line up with TRBD1. Germline V gene lookup returns CDR1 MNHEY and CDR2 SVGAGI. J gave up 3 bases and V 6 bases, and 6 bases lay outside the gene matches. The CDR3 is 14 residues long. CDR3 nucleotides: TGTGCCAGCAGCGACGGGACAGGGTACTACGAGCAGTACTTC. This gives the protein CASSDGTGYYEQYF.

This chain joins TRBV20-1 and TRBJ1-1, with 7 positions matching TRBD1. The CDR3 runs 14 residues. Trimming took 1 base from V and 3 from J; bases not matched to a gene: 5. Germline V gene sequence: CDR1 DFQATT, CDR2 SNEGSKA (reference sequence). In DNA, the CDR3 is TGCAGTGCTAGAGCTTTTGGGACAGACACTGAAGCTTTCTTT. This sequence encodes CSARAFGTDTEAFF.

V usage is TRBV10-3 and J usage is TRBJ2-5; D perhaps matches TRBD1 (6 bases). The CDR3 loop spans 12 amino acids. Germline assignment: CDR1 ENHRY and CDR2 SYGVKD. V lost 11 bases to trimming and J lost 1 base, with 11 bases between them. This chain's CDR3 is CACGQPQETQYF. CDR3 sequence (DNA): TGTGCCTGCGGACAGCCCCAAGAGACCCAGTACTTC.